This T cell receptor beta chain derives from a study of OX40 agonist ivuxolimab in advanced cancers. Study details: Mean age approximately 59 years, range roughly 23 to 79; roughly 82% male. General observations from the study: It was also the case that some nonresponders had low normalized T-cell clonal expansion.

As to this clone: Its antigen remains unknown.

CDR3 length: 18 amino acids. From germline, CDR1 is MGHRA and CDR2 YSYEKL. Trimming at V came to 2 bases and at J to 3 bases, leaving 11 bases not matched to a gene. Measured with immunoSEQ multiplex PCR; TCRdb has only the in-frame clones, and not every one. The table records tens of thousands of clones, 70% to 90% of them present only once. Collection of blood occurred at baseline, at cycle 4 day 1, and at cycle 7 day 1. Sequencing was performed on CD4+ or CD8+ T cells sorted from blood, taken in a trial of the OX40 agonist ivuxolimab. The source is an adult with an advanced solid tumor such as melanoma, head and neck, liver or kidney cancer. J is TRBJ2-7 and V is TRBV4-1; 12 positions agree with TRBD2. The CDR3 region is CASSQTGLAGGQSYEQYF. CDR3 nucleotides: TGCGCCAGCAGCCAAACGGGGCTAGCGGGAGGGCAAAGCTACGAGCAGTACTTC.